This is a list of T cell receptor beta chains from one sample in a study of long-term antiretroviral therapy in people with HIV. TCRdb's table, derived via immunoSEQ multiplex PCR, lists solely in-frame clones and lacks some. The table has around 15,000 clones, approximately 94% seen once. Sequenced here: unsorted PBMCs, sampled 6 to 6.5 years after starting antiretroviral therapy. These receptors were obtained from a woman between 45 and 60 years old with HIV. Each CDR3 is given with its conserved first and last residue. D genes are given only for firm matches. Rows may omit the clone size; those that give it use once, few, many or a size class.

TRBD1 TRBJ1-1 TRBV7-9 NA TGTGCCAGCAGCGAGCGACAGGGGATGAACACTGAAGCTTTCTTT CASSERQGMNTEAFF
NA TRBJ2-3 TRBV7-2 NA TGTGCCAGCAGCTTGAGTCGGACAGATACGCAGTATTTT CASSLSRTDTQYF
TRBD2 TRBJ2-3 TRBV5-5 NA TGTGCCAGCAGCTTGCTAGCGGGAGTAAGAGATACGCAGTATTTT CASSLLAGVRDTQYF
NA TRBJ2-5 TRBV10-3 NA TGTGCCACCAGGGCGGAGGGGGAGACCCAGTACTTC CATRAEGETQYF
TRBD1 TRBJ2-1 TRBV27 NA TGTGCCAGCAGTTTAGGGACAGGGAACAATGAGCAGTTCTTC CASSLGTGNNEQFF
NA TRBJ1-5 TRBV28 NA TGTGCCAGCAGTTTAGATCGGTTCGGCAATCAGCCCCAGCATTTT CASSLDRFGNQPQHF
NA TRBJ2-2 TRBV27 NA TGTGCCAGCAGTTGGTCCGGAGCGAACACCGGGGAGCTGTTTTTT CASSWSGANTGELFF
TRBD1 TRBJ1-5 TRBV28 NA TGTGCCAGCATTTTCGGGACAGGCAATCAGCCCCAGCATTTT CASIFGTGNQPQHF
TRBD2 TRBJ2-3 TRBV18 NA TGTGCCAGCTCGCTTGCGGGGGACCGACCCACAGATACGCAGTATTTT CASSLAGDRPTDTQYF
TRBD1 TRBJ2-2 TRBV5-1 once TGCGCCAGCAGCTGGGACAGGGAATTCAGCACCGGGGAGCTGTTTTTT CASSWDREFSTGELFF
TRBD2 TRBJ2-2 TRBV9 NA TGTGCCAGCAGCGGTACTAGCGGGGCTAGCACCGGGGAGCTGTTTTTT CASSGTSGASTGELFF
TRBD1 TRBJ1-5 TRBV28 once TGTGCCAGCAGTTCAGGACAGGGGAATCAGCCCCAGCATTTT CASSSGQGNQPQHF
TRBD2 TRBJ2-5 TRBV6-5 NA TGTGCCAGCGGGGGGGAGGGAGAGAGTTTGTCCCAGTACTTC CASGGEGESLSQYF
TRBD1 TRBJ2-2 TRBV4-1 NA TGCGCCAGCAGCCAAAAACAGGGGGCGCGTGACGGGGAGCTGTTTTTT CASSQKQGARDGELFF
TRBD1 TRBJ1-1 TRBV28 once TGTGCCAGCAGTTTCCTAGGACAGGGGACGGCTGAAGCTTTCTTT CASSFLGQGTAEAFF
NA TRBJ1-3 TRBV5-6 NA TGTGCCAGCAGCTTGCAGGGGGGAAACACCATATATTTT CASSLQGGNTIYF
NA TRBJ2-5 TRBV7-8 NA TGTGCCAGCAGCTTAGGGACCATCCAAGAGACCCAGTACTTC CASSLGTIQETQYF
NA TRBJ2-7 TRBV14 NA TGTGCCAGCAGCCAAGCAAGGTTTCACTACGAGCAGTACTTC CASSQARFHYEQYF
TRBD1 TRBJ2-7 TRBV4-1 NA TGCGCCAGCAGCCAGTCCACCGGGACAGGCTACGAGCAGTACTTC CASSQSTGTGYEQYF
NA TRBJ2-3 TRBV7-9 NA TGTGCCAGCAGCAGCACGACAGATACGCAGTATTTT CASSSTTDTQYF
TRBD2 TRBJ2-3 TRBV11-2 NA TGTGCCAGCAGCTCTGGACTAGCCGGACGCACAGATACGCAGTATTTT CASSSGLAGRTDTQYF
NA TRBJ2-1 TRBV4-1 NA TGCGCCAGCAGCCAAGGCCCCAGCGCAGCGGACAACAATGAGCAGTTCTTC CASSQGPSAADNNEQFF
TRBD1 TRBJ2-1 TRBV5-1 few TGCGCCAGCAGCCCGATCCCGGGACAGGGGCAGTTCGAGCAGTTCTTC CASSPIPGQGQFEQFF
NA TRBJ2-5 TRBV6-5 NA TGTGCCAGCAGTGCCTACAGGGAAGAGACCCAGTACTTC CASSAYREETQYF
NA TRBJ1-2 TRBV5-6 once TGTGCCAGCAGCCCCGTGGGAAACTATGGCTACACCTTC CASSPVGNYGYTF
TRBD1 TRBJ1-2 TRBV28 NA TGTGCCAGCAGGAACAGGGGTGACTATGGCTACACCTTC CASRNRGDYGYTF
NA TRBJ1-3 TRBV19 NA TGTGCCAGTACCCTCGTGGGGGGAGAAAACACCATATATTTT CASTLVGGENTIYF
NA TRBJ2-4 TRBV6-1 NA TGTGCCAGCAGTGAACCACGCATCCCCGGAGCCAAAAACATTCAGTACTTC CASSEPRIPGAKNIQYF
TRBD2 TRBJ2-5 TRBV29-1 NA TGCAGCGTTGTTCGGGCGGGAGGGCAGCAAGAGACCCAGTACTTC CSVVRAGGQQETQYF
NA TRBJ1-1 TRBV7-9 NA TGTGCCAGCAGCTTGGTCTTGGCAATCACTGAAGCTTTCTTT CASSLVLAITEAFF
TRBD1 TRBJ1-1 TRBV7-9 NA TGTGCCAGCAGCGTCCCAGAACAGGGGTTTGAAGCTTTCTTT CASSVPEQGFEAFF
TRBD2 TRBJ2-3 TRBV18 NA TGTGCCAGCTCACCTCCCGGACTAGCGGGGGGCACAGATACGCAGTATTTT CASSPPGLAGGTDTQYF
NA TRBJ1-1 TRBV19 NA TGTGCCAGTAGTATAGCCAAGAACACTGAAGCTTTCTTT CASSIAKNTEAFF
NA TRBJ1-3 TRBV6-1 NA TGTGCCAGCAGGGCAGGGGACTCTGGAAACACCATATATTTT CASRAGDSGNTIYF
NA TRBJ1-5 TRBV5-5 NA TGTGCCAGCAGCTTTTCCCCTGGGACTTTTCCCCCGGCCGATCAGCCCCAGCATTTT CASSFSPGTFPPADQPQHF
TRBD2 TRBJ2-3 TRBV5-1 NA TGCGCCAGCAGCTTGGTTAGCGGGGCCAAAGATACGCAGTATTTT CASSLVSGAKDTQYF
NA TRBJ1-1 TRBV7-9 NA TGTGCCAGCAGCTCCGGGCCAGCCGGGACTGAAGCTTTCTTT CASSSGPAGTEAFF
NA TRBJ2-5 TRBV9 NA TGTGCCAGCAGCGTATCAGGCGGAGCCTTGGAGACCCAGTACTTC CASSVSGGALETQYF
TRBD1 TRBJ2-1 TRBV7-9 NA TGTGCCAGCCGCTCCCCTACAGGGGGATCCTACAATGAGCAGTTCTTC CASRSPTGGSYNEQFF
NA TRBJ2-3 TRBV9 NA TGTGCCAGCAGCGTAAGGTTCACAGATACGCAGTATTTT CASSVRFTDTQYF
TRBD1 TRBJ2-7 TRBV2 NA TGTGCCAGCAGTGAATGGATGTGGGACAGGGGGTCGAATGAGCAGTACTTC CASSEWMWDRGSNEQYF
NA TRBJ2-3 TRBV29-1 NA TGCAGCGTTGTACAGTCTAGCACAGATACGCAGTATTTT CSVVQSSTDTQYF
NA TRBJ2-3 TRBV7-2 NA TGTGCCAGCAGCCGTATGGGCGGGAGTATGGGGGCCGATACGCAGTATTTT CASSRMGGSMGADTQYF
NA TRBJ2-3 TRBV7-2 once TGTGCCAGCAGCTTGGGATCCCTTGGGGCAGATACGCAGTATTTT CASSLGSLGADTQYF
NA TRBJ1-2 TRBV29-1 NA TGCAGCGTTGAAGAACCTGACAGGAGTGATGGCTACACCTTC CSVEEPDRSDGYTF